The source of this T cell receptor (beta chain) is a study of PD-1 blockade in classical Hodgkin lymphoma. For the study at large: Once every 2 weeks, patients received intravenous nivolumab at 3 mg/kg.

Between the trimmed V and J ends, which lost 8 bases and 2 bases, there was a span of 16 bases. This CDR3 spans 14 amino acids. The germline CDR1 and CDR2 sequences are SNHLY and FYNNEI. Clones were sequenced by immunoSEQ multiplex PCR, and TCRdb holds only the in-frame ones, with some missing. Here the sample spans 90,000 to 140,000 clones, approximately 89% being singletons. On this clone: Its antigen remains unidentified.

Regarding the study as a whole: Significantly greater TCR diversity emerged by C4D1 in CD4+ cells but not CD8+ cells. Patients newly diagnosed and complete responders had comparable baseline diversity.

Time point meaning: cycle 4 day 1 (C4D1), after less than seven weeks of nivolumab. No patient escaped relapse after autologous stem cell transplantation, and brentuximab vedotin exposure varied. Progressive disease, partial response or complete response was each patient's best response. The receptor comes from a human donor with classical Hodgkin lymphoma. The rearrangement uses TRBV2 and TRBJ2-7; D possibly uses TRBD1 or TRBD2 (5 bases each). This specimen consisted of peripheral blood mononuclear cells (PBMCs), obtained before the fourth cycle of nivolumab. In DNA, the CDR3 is TGTGCCAGCGGGGGTGGGGGAAACGCCTACGAGCAGTACTTC. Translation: CASGGGGNAYEQYF.